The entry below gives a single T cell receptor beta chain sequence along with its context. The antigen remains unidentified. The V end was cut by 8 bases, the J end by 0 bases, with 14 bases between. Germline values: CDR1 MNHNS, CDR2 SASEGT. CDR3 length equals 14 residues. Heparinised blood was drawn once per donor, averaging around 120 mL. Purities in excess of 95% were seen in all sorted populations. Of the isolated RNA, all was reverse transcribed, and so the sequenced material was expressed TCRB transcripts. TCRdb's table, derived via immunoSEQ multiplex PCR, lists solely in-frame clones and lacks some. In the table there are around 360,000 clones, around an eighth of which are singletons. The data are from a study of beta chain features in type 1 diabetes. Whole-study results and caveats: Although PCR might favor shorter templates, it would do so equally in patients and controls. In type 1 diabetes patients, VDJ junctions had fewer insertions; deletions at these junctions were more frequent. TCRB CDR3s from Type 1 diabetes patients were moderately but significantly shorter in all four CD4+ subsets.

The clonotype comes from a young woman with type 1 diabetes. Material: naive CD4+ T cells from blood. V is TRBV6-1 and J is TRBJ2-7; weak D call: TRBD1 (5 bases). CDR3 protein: CASERRGHSYEQYF. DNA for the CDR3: TGTGCCAGCGAGCGTAGGGGCCACTCCTACGAGCAGTACTTC.